This T cell receptor beta chain originates from a study of early T cells in non-severe SARS-CoV-2 infection. Study-wide context: Investigators sequenced bulk RNA drawn from unsorted whole blood, and chains remained unpaired. Study outcomes and limitations: The VDJdb matching leaned toward anti-spike CD8 responses and overlooked private and CD4 specificities.

The TCR library protocol attached unique molecular identifiers to the individual cDNA molecules. TCRdb recomputed calls from the 5' RACE reads with MiXCR, one row per CDR3 protein. Of 65,000 to 80,000 distinct CDR3 sequences listed, roughly 12% are singletons. This clonotype was counted a few times. The antigen is undetermined. Specimen: whole blood. The clonotype was recovered from an adult who was a healthcare worker with PCR-confirmed SARS-CoV-2 infection or an uninfected control (not recorded which).

CDR3 in amino acids: CASSQGVPDTQYF. In nucleotides, the CDR3 is TGTGCCAGCAGTCAAGGCGTTCCAGATACGCAGTATTTT. The V gene is TRBV7-6, the J gene TRBJ2-3; unclear D gene. Trimming took 6 bases from V and 4 from J, leaving 11 bases between them. Germline V gene lookup returns CDR1 SGHVS and CDR2 FNYEAQ. The CDR3 sequence is 13 residues long.